Sequencing of this T cell receptor beta chain was carried out in a study of OX40 agonist ivuxolimab in advanced cancers. Cycle 7 day 1, cycle 4 day 1, and baseline were the timepoints at which blood was sampled. The method was immunoSEQ multiplex PCR; TCRdb's version includes in-frame clones alone and lacks a portion of them. The sample holds over 45,000 clones; roughly 83% are singletons and the top ten take about 1%. This sequence was found in an adult with an advanced solid tumor such as melanoma, head and neck, liver or kidney cancer. Source: CD4+ or CD8+ T cells sorted from blood, taken in a trial of the OX40 agonist ivuxolimab.

The CDR3: CASSLDFSGIQETQYF. The CDR3 nucleotides are TGTGCCAGCAGCTTGGATTTCTCCGGGATTCAAGAGACCCAGTACTTC. This chain joins TRBV5-4 and TRBJ2-5; D possibly corresponds to TRBD2 (5 bases). CDR1 and CDR2 from the germline V gene are SGHNT and YYREEE (reference sequence). Trimming stripped 0 bases from V and 2 bases from J, with 14 bases between. The CDR3 is 16 residues long.